The clone carrying this TCR beta chain occurred once. The data stem from a study of T cell repertoires in ileal Crohn's disease. CDR3 length equals 16 residues. Germline V CDR1 and CDR2: MGHRA, YSYEKL. V lost 4 bases to trimming and J lost 5 bases; unmatched junction nucleotides: 11. Profiled with immunoSEQ multiplex PCR; TCRdb holds only in-frame clones, not every one. The sample lists 8,000 to 8,500 clones, roughly 80% seen once, with 7% to 8.5% in the top ten. The chain uses TRBV4-1 and TRBJ2-1; TRBD2 matches at 7 bases. The sequence came from an adult with Crohn's disease. Input material: ileal tissue. DNA of the CDR3: TGCGCCAGCAGCCCCGGCGGGAGTAGTATGGACAATGAGCAGTTCTTC. Translation gives CASSPGGSSMDNEQFF.